This T cell receptor (beta chain) was retrieved from a study of OX40 agonist ivuxolimab in advanced cancers. Study-wide context: The group had a mean age of about 60 years, ranged from 23 to 79, and was roughly 80% male. Patients with prior anti-PD-1, anti-PD-L1 or anti-CTLA-4 therapy were eligible; approximately 37% had some. Three patients got partial responses; one had hepatocellular carcinoma and two had cutaneous melanoma.

The CDR3 covers 13 residues. Germline CDR1 reads SGDLS; CDR2 reads YYNGEE. Trimming pared 0 bases from V and 10 bases from J, leaving 8 bases between. Profiling relied on immunoSEQ multiplex PCR, and the TCRdb table lists in-frame clones only, not all of them. The table lists around 46,000 clones, approximately 90% of them singletons. The chain uses TRBV9 and TRBJ1-6; D remains unclear. The receptor comes from an adult with an advanced solid tumor such as melanoma, head and neck, liver or kidney cancer. The specimen was CD4+ or CD8+ T cells sorted from blood, collected in a trial of the OX40 agonist ivuxolimab. CDR3 residues: CASSVGTGSPLHF. Written as DNA, the CDR3 is TGTGCCAGCAGCGTAGGGACCGGATCACCCCTCCACTTT.